This TCR beta chain was identified during a study of CXCR3-negative and CXCR3-positive naive CD8 T cells. Whole-study context: Each library gave roughly 1.6 +/- 0.3 million of approximately 150 million TRB reads.

Broader study findings: CXCR3-expressing naive cells carried TRB CDR3s more hydrophobic than those of CXCR3-negative naive cells. Naive subsets had comparable surface CD5; TCR strength was inferred from TRB CDR3 properties.

Per the germline V gene, CDR1 is GTSNPN and CDR2 is SVGIG (reference sequence). This CDR3 is 14 amino acids long. A note on this clonotype: Its target is unknown.

Each CD8+ T cell subset was flow-sorted in triplicate. Every sort contained around 310,000 cells. cDNA libraries for TRB were generated by 5' RACE incorporating UMI labels. TCRdb re-called the 5' RACE reads; every CDR3 protein appears as one record, without DNA. The sample has about 130,000 distinct CDR3 sequences. The gene calls are TRBV30 and TRBJ2-7; TCRdb's D gene call, TRBD1, goes unchecked for lack of DNA. The receptor's source is a human donor in good health. Some clones in this sample may be carry-over from other donors' samples. The sequenced sample was naive CXCR3- CD8+ T cells from blood. Subset defined: CD45RO-CCR7+CD27+CD95- naive CD8+ T cells lacking CXCR3 (TNR3-). CDR3 protein: CAWSVGQGFKEQYF.